Below, one TCR beta chain is given with its context. The sample originates from a study of blood T cell repertoires in COVID-19. Study information: Nucleic acid was either cDNA or gDNA, and it came from T cells, B-cell-depleted T cells, or PBMCs.

Authors' data handling: Estimated nucleated cell counts came from reference gene primer amplification. Assay: immunoSEQ multiplex PCR; the TCRdb copy retains only in-frame clones and omits some. V and J calls and clone size are as listed in that table; D and trimming were resolved from the DNA. The data contain 80,000 to 95,000 clones, about four fifths of them singletons. The clonotype was recovered from a woman older than 75 with active or convalescent COVID-19. The sequenced sample was peripheral blood.

The CDR3 nucleotides read TGTGCCAGCAGTAACTCCCGGGCGGGTTCTCCCCAGTACTTC. Translation: CASSNSRAGSPQYF. This sequence joins TRBV27 and TRBJ2-5; the D gene is possibly TRBD2 (5 bases). From germline, CDR1 is MNHEY and CDR2 SMNVEV (reference sequence). Trimming took off 5 bases at V and 9 bases at J, with 19 bases between the two ends. The CDR3 runs 14 residues.